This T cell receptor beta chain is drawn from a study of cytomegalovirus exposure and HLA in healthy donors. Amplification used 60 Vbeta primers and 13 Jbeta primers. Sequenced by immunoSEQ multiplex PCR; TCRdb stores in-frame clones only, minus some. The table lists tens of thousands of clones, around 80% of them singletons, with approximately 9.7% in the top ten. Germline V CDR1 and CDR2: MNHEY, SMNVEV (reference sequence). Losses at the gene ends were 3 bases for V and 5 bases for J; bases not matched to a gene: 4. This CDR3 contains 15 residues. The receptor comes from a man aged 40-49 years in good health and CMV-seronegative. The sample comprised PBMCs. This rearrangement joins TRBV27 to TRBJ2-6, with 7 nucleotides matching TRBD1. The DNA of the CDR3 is TGTGCCAGCAGTTTCGACAGGGATCGGGCCAACGTCCTGACTTTC. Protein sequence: CASSFDRDRANVLTF. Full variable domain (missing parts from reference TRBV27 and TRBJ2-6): EAQVTQNPRYLITVTGKKLTVTCSQNMNHEYMSWYRQDPGLGLRQIYYSMNVEVTDKGDVPEGYKVSRKEKRNFPLILESPSPNQTSLYFCASSFDRDRANVLTFGAGSRLTVL.